This entry concerns a single T cell receptor beta chain. Antigen specificity is unknown. CDR1 and CDR2 from the germline V gene are LGHNA and YNFKEQ. This CDR3 contains 15 residues. Libraries were made from TCR beta cDNA, and they carried unique molecular identifiers. Input populations of 1 to 10 million T cells gave rise to some 500,000 cDNA molecules. TCRdb reprocessed the PCR reads via MiXCR and lists one record per CDR3 protein. The sample consists of approximately 460,000 distinct CDR3 sequences, roughly 45% of them appearing once. The sample is drawn from a study of post-analysis software for immune sequencing data. Turning to the study itself: Recorded disease courses covered relapsing-remitting, secondary progressive and progressive-relapsing multiple sclerosis. Some patients had no subtype annotation.

General study results and limits: Significantly decreased normalized Chao1 diversity was recorded for multiple sclerosis patients relative to controls. When patients were compared with controls, about 5 TRBV segments were more frequent, TRBV5-6, TRBV5-1 and TRBV20-1 among them.

The sequence was obtained from a girl between 5 and 17 years old with multiple sclerosis. Sequenced sample: blood. This rearrangement joins TRBV4-2 to TRBJ2-4; 9 nucleotides line up with TRBD2. Judging by the DNA end, TRBJ2-7 fits better; the J call may be wrong. The CDR3 DNA follows: TGTGCCAGCAGCCAAGAAGAGGCTAGCGGGATCGAGCAGTACTTC. Residues: CASSQEEASGIEQYF.